Each of the 30 T cell receptor beta chains below was sequenced from the same sample in a study of T cells in Graves' hyperthyroidism and ophthalmopathy. Amplification of TCR beta CDR3 regions used RNA as the template. A first-round RT-PCR of the TCR CDR3 used the HTBI primer set. In TCRdb, the multiplex PCR reads were re-called with MiXCR into one record per CDR3 protein. This repertoire shows fewer than 750,000 distinct CDR3 sequences, over 12% found once; its top ten account for 4% to 5.5%. The material sequenced was blood. The source of these receptors is a woman aged 35 to 49 with Graves' ophthalmopathy.

The sample holds many counts of this clonotype. V and J are TRBV28 and TRBJ1-2; D remains unclear. The CDR3 contains 13 residues. V lost 2 bases and J lost 4, with 8 bases in between. The germline V gene encodes CDR1 MDHEN and CDR2 SYDVKM. The CDR3 region is CASSLVPSYGYTF. The DNA for the CDR3 is TGTGCCAGCAGTTTAGTACCGAGCTATGGCTACACCTTC.

The V and J genes are TRBV5-1 and TRBJ2-2; D perhaps matches TRBD2 (5 bases). V was shortened by 5 bases and J by 3 bases, with 17 bases between the two germline ends. CDR1 is SGHRS and CDR2 is YFSETQ in the germline V gene. This CDR3 region has 16 residues. CDR3 in DNA: TGCGCCAGCAGTGGCCGGAGCCGGACTGACACCGGGGAGCTGTTTTTT. This sequence encodes CASSGRSRTDTGELFF. The whole variable domain, filled in from reference TRBV5-1 and TRBJ2-2, reads KAGVTQTPRYLIKTRGQQVTLSCSPISGHRSVSWYQQTPGQGLQFLFEYFSETQRNKGNFPGRFSGRQFSNSRSEMNVSTLELGDSALYLCASSGRSRTDTGELFFGEGSRLTVL.

At least ten counts were recorded for this clonotype. The gene calls are TRBV20-1 and TRBJ2-7, with D perhaps assigned TRBD1 or TRBD2 (5 bases each). Germline loops: CDR1 DFQATT, CDR2 SNEGSKA (reference sequence). V dropped 5 bases and J dropped 3 bases, with 14 bases sitting between them. The CDR3 contains 13 residues. The DNA for the CDR3 is TGCAGTGCTCTAAAAGGGACGGACTACGAGCAGTACTTC. Translation: CSALKGTDYEQYF.

This chain connects TRBV5-1 to TRBJ2-2; 8 nucleotides align to TRBD2. CDR1 is SGHRS, CDR2 YFSETQ, per germline. The junction had 7 bases not matched to a gene; V was cut back by 5 bases and J by 1 base. The CDR3 is 16 amino acids. CDR3 sequence: CASSSGLAKNTGELFF. CDR3 bases: TGCGCCAGCAGTTCTGGACTAGCTAAGAACACCGGGGAGCTGTTTTTT.

In this sample, this clonotype turned up many times. The chain links TRBV19 to TRBJ2-7; TRBD2 might be the D (6 bases). V was clipped by 4 bases and J by 6 bases, with 19 bases between them. The CDR3 covers 15 residues. Germline-derived CDR1 and CDR2 are LNHDA and SQIVND (reference sequence). CDR3 residues: CASSTPGLSLGEQYF. The CDR3 nucleotides are TGTGCCAGTAGTACCCCCGGACTATCCCTGGGCGAGCAGTACTTC.

This rearrangement joins TRBV30 to TRBJ2-2; no clear D. V lost 0 bases, J lost 0 bases, and 5 bases lay in between. This CDR3 has 14 amino acids. Germline V CDR1 and CDR2: GTSNPN, SVGIG (reference sequence). The CDR3 bases are TGTGCCTGGAGTGTCGGAACGAACACCGGGGAGCTGTTTTTT. This translates into CAWSVGTNTGELFF.

In this sample, this clonotype turned up a few times. The chain joins TRBV5-5 to TRBJ1-1, with D possibly TRBD1 on 5 matching bases. V gave up 0 bases and J gave up 11 bases, with 11 bases separating them. This CDR3 is built from 12 residues. Germline V gives CDR1 SGHKS, CDR2 YYEKEE (reference sequence). In nucleotides, the CDR3 is TGTGCCAGCAGCTTGGGGGGGGAAGAGGCTTTCTTT. Its protein product is CASSLGGEEAFF.

Worth noting for this clonotype: One end of the junction fails to match germline, which may point to a read error. This chain uses TRBV4-3 with TRBJ2-5; a possible D gene is TRBD2 (5 bases). CDR3 length: 16 residues. The germline V gene encodes CDR1 LGHNA and CDR2 YSLEER. The CDR3 is CASSQDVNSVSETQHF. CDR3 DNA: TGCGCCAGCAGCCAAGATGTTAATAGCGTCAGTGAGACCCAGCACTTC.

This clonotype has at least ten counts. The J gene is TRBJ2-7, the V gene TRBV15; 10 nucleotides match TRBD1. CDR3 length: 16 residues. The V gene's germline CDR1 is LNHNV and CDR2 YYDKDF (reference sequence). Trimming at V came to 2 bases and at J to 5 bases, leaving 9 bases not matched to a gene. The CDR3 DNA sequence: TGTGCCACCAGCAGACTGTACGGGACAGGGGCCAACGAGCAGTACTTC. This sequence encodes CATSRLYGTGANEQYF. The entire variable domain, with the rest obtained from reference TRBV15 and TRBJ2-7, is as follows: DAMVIQNPRYQVTQFGKPVTLSCSQTLNHNVMYWYQQKSSQAPKLLFHYYDKDFNNEADTPDNFQSRRPNTSFCFLDIRSPGLGDTAMYLCATSRLYGTGANEQYFGPGTRLTVT.

The gene calls are TRBV6-2 or TRBV6-3 and TRBJ2-7; 13 bases align to TRBD2. Unmatched junction bases numbered 7, after V lost 6 bases and J lost 2 bases. Germline CDR1 reads MNHEY; CDR2 reads SVGEGT. This CDR3 comprises 16 residues. CDR3 residues: CASSNTGTSGTYEQYF. The CDR3 DNA sequence: TGTGCCAGCAGCAATACCGGGACTAGCGGGACCTACGAGCAGTACTTC.

This clonotype was counted many times. This chain uses TRBV7-2 with TRBJ2-7; 8 nucleotides align to TRBD1. CDR3 size: 13 residues. V was pared by 5 bases and J by 7 bases, with 7 bases of the junction left unmatched. Germline V gene lookup returns CDR1 SGHTA and CDR2 FQGNSA. The CDR3 loop reads CASSVQGAREQYF. In nucleotides, the CDR3 is TGTGCCAGCAGCGTTCAGGGGGCGCGGGAGCAGTACTTC. The complete variable domain, with remaining parts taken from reference TRBV7-2 and TRBJ2-7, reads GAGVSQSPSNKVTEKGKDVELRCDPISGHTALYWYRQSLGQGLEFLIYFQGNSAPDKSGLPSDRFSAERTGGSVSTLTIQRTQQEDSAVYLCASSVQGAREQYFGPGTRLTVT.

This clonotype came up many times. The genes are TRBV28 and TRBJ2-6, with D tentatively TRBD1 (5 bases). Trimming cost V 8 bases and J 2 bases, with 10 bases left between them. Per germline, CDR1 MDHEN and CDR2 SYDVKM. The CDR3 totals 14 residues. The CDR3 spells CASLQGAGANVLTF. CDR3 DNA sequence: TGTGCCAGCTTGCAGGGTGCTGGGGCCAACGTCCTGACTTTC.

Many counts were recorded for this clonotype. The chain joins TRBV7-9 to TRBJ2-7, with 7 bases lining up with TRBD1. CDR3 length: 14 amino acids. Germline values: CDR1 SEHNR, CDR2 FQNEAQ (reference sequence). The trim removed 2 bases at V and 7 bases at J, leaving 8 bases unmatched. The CDR3 sequence: CASSLRGGLREQYF. DNA for the CDR3: TGTGCCAGCAGCTTAAGAGGGGGCCTAAGGGAGCAGTACTTC.

This clonotype has a count of ten or more. This chain uses TRBV12-3 or TRBV12-4 with TRBJ1-5, with 7 positions matching TRBD1. The CDR3 is 16 residues long. With V trimmed by 5 bases and J by 7 bases, 14 bases remained unmatched. The CDR3 sequence: CASSPQGDRAGQPQHF. In DNA, the CDR3 is TGTGCCAGCAGTCCTCAGGGGGACCGGGCGGGACAGCCCCAGCATTTT.

The V gene is TRBV11-1, the J gene TRBJ2-7; 7 bases fit TRBD1. Germline CDR1 reads SGHAT; CDR2 reads FQDESV (reference sequence). V shed 5 bases, J shed 6 bases, and the junction held 16 bases outside the gene matches. The CDR3 runs to 16 residues. The CDR3 DNA sequence: TGTGCCAGCAGCGACAGAGCCGGGACAGAAACCTGCGAGCAGTACTTC. As protein: CASSDRAGTETCEQYF.

This clonotype has at least ten counts. V is TRBV10-3 and J is TRBJ1-3; 8 nucleotides line up with TRBD1. V dropped 5 bases and J dropped 2; count of bases not matched to a gene: 2. This CDR3 contains 14 residues. The germline V gene has CDR1 ENHRY and CDR2 SYGVKD. CDR3 nucleotides: TGTGCCATCAGTTCGACAGGGGCTGGAAACACCATATATTTT. As protein: CAISSTGAGNTIYF.

This clonotype was counted at least ten times. The V and J genes are TRBV28 and TRBJ2-7, with D hard to call. The CDR3 is 14 residues long. Germline lookup yields CDR1 MDHEN and CDR2 SYDVKM. Trimming took off 6 bases at V and 1 base at J, with 13 bases between the two ends. CDR3 sequence (DNA): TGTGCCAGCAGAGTACGCCAAACTTCCTACGAGCAGTACTTC. Protein: CASRVRQTSYEQYF.

This clonotype was seen ten or more times. The chain couples TRBV28 to TRBJ2-7; D may be TRBD1 or TRBD2 (5 bases each). V was pared by 6 bases and J by 3 bases, with 12 bases between. Germline V lookup: CDR1 MDHEN, CDR2 SYDVKM. The CDR3 runs to 13 residues. The CDR3 DNA reads TGTGCCAGCAGAACTCGGGACGTCTACGAGCAGTACTTC. Protein: CASRTRDVYEQYF.

This clonotype was seen repeatedly, ten times or more. The chain uses TRBV6-5 and TRBJ1-1; D is undetermined. Trimming pared 2 bases from V and 4 bases from J, leaving 14 bases between. CDR3 length: 15 residues. Germline V gives CDR1 MNHEY, CDR2 SVGAGI. CDR3 amino acids: CASSYGYGPGTEAFF. The CDR3 DNA sequence: TGTGCCAGCAGTTACGGATACGGGCCCGGCACTGAAGCTTTCTTT.

This clonotype was recorded at least ten times. The J gene is TRBJ1-2, the V gene TRBV20-1; the match to TRBD1 covers 7 bases. This CDR3 contains 14 residues. In germline, CDR1 is DFQATT, CDR2 SNEGSKA (reference sequence). The trim removed 5 bases at V and 0 bases at J, leaving 6 bases unmatched. For the CDR3, the DNA is TGCAGTGCTCCCAGGGACAGACCTAACTATGGCTACACCTTC. Translation gives CSAPRDRPNYGYTF.

The rearrangement joins TRBV20-1 to TRBJ2-7; no clear D gene. Germline CDR1 and CDR2: DFQATT and SNEGSKA (reference sequence). CDR3 length: 11 residues. V lost 6 bases, J lost 0 bases, and 6 bases lay in between. CDR3 sequence (DNA): TGCAGTGCCCCCAGCTCCTACGAGCAGTACTTC. It specifies CSAPSSYEQYF.

The sample holds many counts of this clonotype. This chain links TRBV6-5 with TRBJ2-5; 15 bases fit TRBD2. Trimming took 2 bases from V and 5 from J; bases not matched to a gene: 6. The CDR3 spans 17 residues. Looked up from germline, CDR1 is MNHEY and CDR2 is SVGAGI. CDR3 coding DNA: TGTGCCAGCAGTTACGCCGGACTAGCGGGAGGGTGGGAGACCCAGTACTTC. As protein: CASSYAGLAGGWETQYF.

This clonotype was seen at least ten times. The chain couples TRBV6-2 or TRBV6-3 to TRBJ1-5; no clear D. The CDR3 extends over 12 amino acids. CDR1 and CDR2 from the germline V gene are MNHEY and SVGEGT. V was pared by 6 bases and J by 7 bases, with 10 bases between. In DNA form, the CDR3 reads TGTGCCAGCAGCGACAACGGACAGCCCCAGCATTTT. The encoded protein is CASSDNGQPQHF.

V usage is TRBV19 and J usage is TRBJ1-1; D gene ambiguous. Germline V gene sequence: CDR1 LNHDA, CDR2 SQIVND (reference sequence). V lost 7 bases and J lost 6, with 18 bases in between. There are 14 residues in the CDR3. CDR3 in amino acids: CASTPHTGTSEAFF. The CDR3 DNA sequence: TGTGCCAGTACCCCTCACACCGGAACCTCTGAAGCTTTCTTT.

The chain links TRBV11-1 to TRBJ1-1; the match to TRBD1 covers 7 bases. CDR1 is SGHAT, CDR2 FQDESV, per germline (reference sequence). The CDR3 runs to 15 residues. V lost 4 bases, J lost 4 bases, and 9 bases stayed unmatched. The CDR3 region is CASSWLARGSTEAFF. CDR3 nucleotides: TGTGCCAGCAGCTGGCTCGCCAGGGGGAGCACTGAAGCTTTCTTT.

There are a few counts of this clonotype. The V gene is TRBV18, the J gene TRBJ2-5; 10 bases agree with TRBD1. V shed 3 bases, J shed 0 bases, and the junction held 4 bases outside the gene matches. This CDR3 is built from 16 residues. CDR1 is KGHSH and CDR2 is LQKENI in the germline V gene. The CDR3 nucleotides are TGTGCCAGCTCACCCCCGGGACAGGGGTACCAAGAGACCCAGTACTTC. Protein product: CASSPPGQGYQETQYF.

V is TRBV28 and J is TRBJ1-3; D unclear. The germline V gene encodes CDR1 MDHEN and CDR2 SYDVKM. Trimming took off 2 bases at V and 4 bases at J, with 12 bases between the two ends. This CDR3 has 15 residues. The CDR3 region has the DNA TGTGCCAGCAGTTTACCGGCAGCTTCGGGAAACACCATATATTTT. Protein product: CASSLPAASGNTIYF.

This clonotype was recorded many times. The chain carries TRBV28 and TRBJ2-4, with 8 bases that match TRBD1. CDR1 MDHEN and CDR2 SYDVKM come from the germline V gene. Trimming removed 6 bases from V and 8 bases from J; junction bases left unmatched: 6. This CDR3 spans 13 amino acids. The CDR3 nucleotides read TGTGCCAGCAGCATGGACAGGGTCGACATTCAGTACTTC. Residues: CASSMDRVDIQYF. Complete variable domain (other parts from reference TRBV28 and TRBJ2-4): DVKVTQSSRYLVKRTGEKVFLECVQDMDHENMFWYRQDPGLGLRLIYFSYDVKMKEKGDIPEGYSVSREKKERFSLILESASTNQTSMYLCASSMDRVDIQYFGAGTRLSVL.

This clonotype was observed at least ten times. V is TRBV28 and J is TRBJ1-1; the D gene is possibly TRBD1 (6 bases). The germline V and J ends were trimmed by 1 base and 0 bases, with 15 bases remaining between them. The CDR3 sequence is 17 residues long. Germline V gene data show CDR1 as MDHEN and CDR2 as SYDVKM. Here the CDR3 reads CASSLFGGAQLNTEAFF. In nucleotides, the CDR3 is TGTGCCAGCAGTTTATTCGGGGGGGCCCAGTTGAACACTGAAGCTTTCTTT.

As regards this clonotype: A much larger clone sits a single nucleotide away, making a read error possible. This chain's CDR3 is CASSPPSQAAGELFF. The CDR3, as DNA: TGTGCCAGCTCACCACCGTCTCAGGCCGCCGGGGAGCTGTTTTTT. The chain uses TRBV18 and TRBJ2-2; D call uncertain. Trimming took off 0 bases at V and 6 bases at J, with 11 bases between the two ends. CDR1 and CDR2 from the germline V gene are KGHSH and LQKENI. This CDR3 comprises 15 residues.